The TCR beta chain under discussion was sequenced for a study of cytotoxic CD8 clonotypes in ibrutinib-treated CLL. The overall study: The patients, some eleven relapsed/refractory and roughly 15 treatment-naive, included fewer than 18 who were IGHV unmutated. Treatment had run for a median about 11 months, range 6 to 36, when response samples were taken.

TCRdb's table, derived via immunoSEQ multiplex PCR, lists solely in-frame clones and lacks some. Of over 150,000 clones listed, more than 75% were seen once; the top ten hold around 2%. General study points: The study found baseline clonality above age-matched healthy donors, tracking circulating CD8+ T-cell counts. Upon ibrutinib response clonality rose, and upon progression it fell back toward baseline.

CDR1 and CDR2 (germline): DFQATT, SNEGSKA (reference sequence). The CDR3 has 11 amino acids. Trimming left V 5 bases short and J 3 bases short, with 8 bases between. Worth noting for this clone: Its antigen remains unidentified.

V is TRBV20-1 and J is TRBJ2-7; maybe TRBD1 (6 bases). This clonotype originated in a human donor with chronic lymphocytic leukemia. The input for sequencing was PBMCs, taken after 12 months of ibrutinib treatment. The CDR3 DNA sequence: TGCAGTGCTCTACAGGGCTACGAGCAGTACTTC. Translating it yields CSALQGYEQYF.